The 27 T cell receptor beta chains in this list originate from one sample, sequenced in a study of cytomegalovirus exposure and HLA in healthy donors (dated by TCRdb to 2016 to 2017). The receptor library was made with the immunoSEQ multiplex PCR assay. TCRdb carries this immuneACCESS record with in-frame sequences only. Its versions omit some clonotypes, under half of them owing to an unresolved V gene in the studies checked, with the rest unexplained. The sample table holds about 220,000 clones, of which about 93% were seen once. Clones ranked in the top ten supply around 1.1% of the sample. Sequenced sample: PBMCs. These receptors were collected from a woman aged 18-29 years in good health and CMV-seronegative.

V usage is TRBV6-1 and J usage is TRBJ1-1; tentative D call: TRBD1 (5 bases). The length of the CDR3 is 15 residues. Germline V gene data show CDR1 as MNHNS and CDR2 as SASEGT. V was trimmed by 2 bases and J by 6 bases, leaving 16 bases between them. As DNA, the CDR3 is TGTGCCAGCAGTGAAAGAGAGAACAGGCTTCCTGAAGCTTTCTTT. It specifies CASSERENRLPEAFF.

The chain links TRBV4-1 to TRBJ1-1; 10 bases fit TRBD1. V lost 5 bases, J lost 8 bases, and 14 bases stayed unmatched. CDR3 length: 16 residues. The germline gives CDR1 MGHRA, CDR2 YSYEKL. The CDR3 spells CASSGRWTGGHIEAFF. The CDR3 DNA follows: TGCGCCAGCAGCGGACGGTGGACAGGGGGACACATAGAAGCTTTCTTT.

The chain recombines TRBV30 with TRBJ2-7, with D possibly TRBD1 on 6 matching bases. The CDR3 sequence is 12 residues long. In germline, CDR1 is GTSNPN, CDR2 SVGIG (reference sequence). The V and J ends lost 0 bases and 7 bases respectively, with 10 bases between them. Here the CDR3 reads CAWSVRQGEQYF. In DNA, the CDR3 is TGTGCCTGGAGTGTAAGGCAGGGGGAGCAGTACTTC.

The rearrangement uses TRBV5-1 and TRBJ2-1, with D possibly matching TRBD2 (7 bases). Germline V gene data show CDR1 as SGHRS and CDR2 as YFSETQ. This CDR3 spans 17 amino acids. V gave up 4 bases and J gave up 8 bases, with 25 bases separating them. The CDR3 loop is CASSGGGRGHPFDEQFF. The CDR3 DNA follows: TGCGCCAGCAGCGGGGGGGGCAGGGGCCACCCCTTTGATGAGCAGTTCTTC.

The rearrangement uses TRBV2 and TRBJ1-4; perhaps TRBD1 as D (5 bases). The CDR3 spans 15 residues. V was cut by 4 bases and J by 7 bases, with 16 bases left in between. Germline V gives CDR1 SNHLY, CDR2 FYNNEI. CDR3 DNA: TGTGCCAGCAGTGTCCTCCAGGGAGGAGGTGAAAAACTGTTTTTT. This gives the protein CASSVLQGGGEKLFF. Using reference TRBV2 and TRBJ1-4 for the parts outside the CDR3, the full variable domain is EPEVTQTPSHQVTQMGQEVILRCVPISNHLYFYWYRQILGQKVEFLVSFYNNEISEKSEIFDDQFSVERPDGSNFTLKIRSTKLEDSAMYFCASSVLQGGGEKLFFGSGTQLSVL.

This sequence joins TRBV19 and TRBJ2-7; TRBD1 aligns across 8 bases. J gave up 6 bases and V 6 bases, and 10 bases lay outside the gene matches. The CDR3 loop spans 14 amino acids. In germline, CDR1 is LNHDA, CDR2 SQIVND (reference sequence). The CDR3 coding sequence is TGTGCCAGTAGGCCCGGACAGGGCTTGGGCGAGCAGTACTTC. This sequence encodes CASRPGQGLGEQYF. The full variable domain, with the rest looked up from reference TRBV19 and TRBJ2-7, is DGGITQSPKYLFRKEGQNVTLSCEQNLNHDAMYWYRQDPGQGLRLIYYSQIVNDFQKGDIAEGYSVSREKKESFPLTVTSAQKNPTAFYLCASRPGQGLGEQYFGPGTRLTVT.

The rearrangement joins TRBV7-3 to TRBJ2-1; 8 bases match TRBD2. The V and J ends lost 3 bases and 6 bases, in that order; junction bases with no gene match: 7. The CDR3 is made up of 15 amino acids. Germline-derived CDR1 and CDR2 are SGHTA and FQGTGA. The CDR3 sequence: CASSLAQRESNEQFF. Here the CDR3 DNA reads TGTGCCAGCAGCTTGGCCCAGCGGGAGTCCAATGAGCAGTTCTTC.

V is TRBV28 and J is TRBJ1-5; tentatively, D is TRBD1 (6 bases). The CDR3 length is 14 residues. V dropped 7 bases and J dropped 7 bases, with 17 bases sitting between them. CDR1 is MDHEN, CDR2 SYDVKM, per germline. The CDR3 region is CASNQPHREQPQHF. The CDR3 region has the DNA TGTGCCAGCAACCAACCCCACAGGGAACAGCCCCAGCATTTT. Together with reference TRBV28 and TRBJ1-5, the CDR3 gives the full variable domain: DVKVTQSSRYLVKRTGEKVFLECVQDMDHENMFWYRQDPGLGLRLIYFSYDVKMKEKGDIPEGYSVSREKKERFSLILESASTNQTSMYLCASNQPHREQPQHFGDGTRLSIL.

CDR3: CASSLGEQAVGEQYF. In nucleotides, the CDR3 is TGTGCCAGCAGCTTAGGGGAGCAGGCTGTAGGCGAGCAGTACTTC. The V and J genes are TRBV7-6 and TRBJ2-7; maybe TRBD2 (5 bases). Germline values: CDR1 SGHVS, CDR2 FNYEAQ. Between the trimmed V and J ends, which lost 1 base and 6 bases, there was a span of 16 bases. The CDR3 runs 15 residues.

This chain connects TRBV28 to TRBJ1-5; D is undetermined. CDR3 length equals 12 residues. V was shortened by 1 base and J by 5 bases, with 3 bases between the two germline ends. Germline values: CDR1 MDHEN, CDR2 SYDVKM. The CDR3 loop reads CASSLSYQPQHF. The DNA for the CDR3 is TGTGCCAGCAGTTTATCATATCAGCCCCAGCATTTT.

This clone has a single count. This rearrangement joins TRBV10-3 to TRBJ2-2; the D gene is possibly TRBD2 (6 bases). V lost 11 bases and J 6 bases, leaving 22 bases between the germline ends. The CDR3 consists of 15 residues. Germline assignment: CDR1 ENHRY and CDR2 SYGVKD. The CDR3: CAAFPRVGGAGELFF. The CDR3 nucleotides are TGTGCCGCCTTCCCCCGTGTAGGCGGGGCCGGGGAGCTGTTTTTT.

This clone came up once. This CDR3 is CASTVTRDRGYEQYF. CDR3 bases: TGTGCCAGCACCGTTACCCGGGACAGGGGGTACGAGCAGTACTTC. The rearrangement joins TRBV6-1 to TRBJ2-7, with TRBD1 matching 11 bases. The CDR3 sequence is 15 residues long. With 7 bases clipped from V and 4 bases from J, the junction kept 9 bases outside the gene matches. Germline V gene sequence: CDR1 MNHNS, CDR2 SASEGT.

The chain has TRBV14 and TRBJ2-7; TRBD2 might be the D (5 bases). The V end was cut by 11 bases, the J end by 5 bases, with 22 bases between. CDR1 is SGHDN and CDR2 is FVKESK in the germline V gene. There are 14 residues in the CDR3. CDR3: CAPSGIPSHNEQYF. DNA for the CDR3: TGTGCCCCCTCCGGGATCCCATCCCACAACGAGCAGTACTTC.

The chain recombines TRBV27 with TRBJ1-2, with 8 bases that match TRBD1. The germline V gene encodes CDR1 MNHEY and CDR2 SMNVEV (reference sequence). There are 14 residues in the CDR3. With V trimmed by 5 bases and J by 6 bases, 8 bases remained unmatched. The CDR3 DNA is TGTGCCAGCAGTCCGACAGGGGCGTCCCATGGCTACACCTTC. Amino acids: CASSPTGASHGYTF.

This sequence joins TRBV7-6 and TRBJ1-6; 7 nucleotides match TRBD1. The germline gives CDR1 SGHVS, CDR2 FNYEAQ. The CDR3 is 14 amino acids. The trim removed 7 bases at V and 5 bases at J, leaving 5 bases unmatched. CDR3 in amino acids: CASKTGTDNSPLHF. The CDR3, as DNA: TGTGCCAGCAAAACCGGGACAGATAATTCACCCCTCCACTTT.

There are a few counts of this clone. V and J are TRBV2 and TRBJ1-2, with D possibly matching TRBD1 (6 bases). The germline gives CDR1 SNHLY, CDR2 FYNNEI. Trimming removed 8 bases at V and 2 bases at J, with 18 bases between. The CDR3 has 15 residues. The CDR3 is CASLGIRGRNYGYTF. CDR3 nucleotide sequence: TGTGCCAGCCTGGGGATCAGGGGTAGGAACTATGGCTACACCTTC.

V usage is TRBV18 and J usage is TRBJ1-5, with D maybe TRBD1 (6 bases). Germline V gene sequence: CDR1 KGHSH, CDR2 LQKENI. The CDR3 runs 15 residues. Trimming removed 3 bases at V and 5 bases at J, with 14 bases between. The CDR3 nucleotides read TGTGCCAGCTCACCGTCCCGGGACAACTATCAGCCCCAGCATTTT. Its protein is CASSPSRDNYQPQHF.

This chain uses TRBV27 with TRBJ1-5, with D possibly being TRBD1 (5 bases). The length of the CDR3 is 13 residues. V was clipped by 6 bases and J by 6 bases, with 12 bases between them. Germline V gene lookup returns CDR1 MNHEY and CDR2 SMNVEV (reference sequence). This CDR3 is CASSPFGGQPQHF. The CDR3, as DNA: TGTGCCAGCAGCCCCTTCGGGGGTCAGCCCCAGCATTTT.

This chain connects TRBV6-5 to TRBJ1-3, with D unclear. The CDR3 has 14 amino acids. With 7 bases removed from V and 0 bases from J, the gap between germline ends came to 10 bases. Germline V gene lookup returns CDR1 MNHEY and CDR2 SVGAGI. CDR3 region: CASTPQFSGNTIYF. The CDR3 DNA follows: TGTGCCAGCACCCCCCAGTTCTCTGGAAACACCATATATTTT.

CDR3 nucleotides: TGTGCCAGCAGTTACGACAGGGCCGTGATGTACGAGCAGTACTTC. Translation: CASSYDRAVMYEQYF. The chain is built from TRBV28 and TRBJ2-7; 7 bases align to TRBD1. CDR1 is MDHEN, CDR2 SYDVKM, per germline. With 4 bases clipped from V and 4 bases from J, the junction kept 10 bases outside the gene matches. This CDR3 region has 15 residues.

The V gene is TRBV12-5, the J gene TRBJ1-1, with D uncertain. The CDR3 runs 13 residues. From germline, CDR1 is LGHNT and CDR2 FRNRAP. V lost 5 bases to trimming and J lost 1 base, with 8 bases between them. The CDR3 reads CASGNGWNTEAFF. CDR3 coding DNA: TGTGCTAGTGGTAACGGGTGGAACACTGAAGCTTTCTTT.

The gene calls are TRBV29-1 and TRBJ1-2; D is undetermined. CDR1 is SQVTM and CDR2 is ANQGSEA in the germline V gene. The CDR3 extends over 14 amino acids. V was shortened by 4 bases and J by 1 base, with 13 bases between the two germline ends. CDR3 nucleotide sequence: TGCAGCGTTGCTCACGGGCGGGGTAACTATGGCTACACCTTC. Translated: CSVAHGRGNYGYTF.

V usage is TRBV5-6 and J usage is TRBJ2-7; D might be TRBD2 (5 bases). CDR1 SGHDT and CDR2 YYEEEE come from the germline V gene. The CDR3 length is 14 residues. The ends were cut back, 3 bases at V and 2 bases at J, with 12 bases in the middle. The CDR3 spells CASSSGYRAYEQYF. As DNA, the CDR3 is TGTGCCAGCAGCTCGGGGTACCGGGCCTACGAGCAGTACTTC.

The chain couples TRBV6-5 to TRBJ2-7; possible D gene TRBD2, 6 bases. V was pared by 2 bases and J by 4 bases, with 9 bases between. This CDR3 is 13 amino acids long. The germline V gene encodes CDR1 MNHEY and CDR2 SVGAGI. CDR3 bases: TGTGCCAGCAGTTACGGGACTCAATACGAGCAGTACTTC. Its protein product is CASSYGTQYEQYF.

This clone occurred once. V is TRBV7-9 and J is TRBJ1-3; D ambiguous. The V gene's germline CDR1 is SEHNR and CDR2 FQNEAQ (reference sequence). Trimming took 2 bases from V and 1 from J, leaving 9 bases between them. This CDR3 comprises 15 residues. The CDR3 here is CASSLRGVSGNTIYF. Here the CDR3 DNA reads TGTGCCAGCAGCTTACGGGGAGTTTCTGGAAACACCATATATTTT.

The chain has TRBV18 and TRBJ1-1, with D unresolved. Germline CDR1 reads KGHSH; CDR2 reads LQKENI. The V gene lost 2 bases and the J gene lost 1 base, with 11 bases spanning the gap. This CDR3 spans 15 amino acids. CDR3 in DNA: TGTGCCAGCTCACCAAGCACAGCCAAGAACACTGAAGCTTTCTTT. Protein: CASSPSTAKNTEAFF.

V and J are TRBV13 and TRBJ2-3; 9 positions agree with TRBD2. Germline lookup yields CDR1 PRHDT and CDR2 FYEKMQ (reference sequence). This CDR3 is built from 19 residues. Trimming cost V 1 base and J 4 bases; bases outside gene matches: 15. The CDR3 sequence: CASSLVQILGAGGPDTQYF. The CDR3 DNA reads TGTGCCAGCAGCTTAGTACAGATTCTAGGAGCGGGAGGACCAGATACGCAGTATTTT.